A selection of T cell receptor beta chains follows, all from one sample in a study of shared clonotypes between healthy human individuals. Assay: immunoSEQ multiplex PCR; the TCRdb copy retains only in-frame clones and omits some. The sample has over 150,000 clones, approximately 61% seen once. The sample comprised memory CD4+ T cells sorted from blood. These receptors all stem from a young man in good health. CDR3s include the opening cysteine and the closing phenylalanine or tryptophan. D genes are given only for firm matches. Where a row states a size, it is once, few, many or the class of an expanded clone; other rows omit it.

D gene	clone size	V gene	J gene	CDR3 protein	CDR3 DNA
TRBD1	-	TRBV7-9	TRBJ1-5	CASDRTGSNQPQHF	TGTGCCAGCGATAGGACAGGAAGCAATCAGCCCCAGCATTTT
TRBD1	-	TRBV2	TRBJ2-5	CASSSSARGETQYF	TGTGCCAGCAGTTCGTCGGCCAGGGGGGAGACCCAGTACTTC
-	-	TRBV5-1	TRBJ2-5	CASSLGQRETQYF	TGCGCCAGCAGCTTGGGGCAGAGAGAGACCCAGTACTTC
TRBD2	-	TRBV7-2	TRBJ2-7	CASSRSGTTYEQYF	TGTGCCAGCAGCCGTAGCGGGACGACCTACGAGCAGTACTTC
TRBD1	-	TRBV11-2	TRBJ2-7	CASSLGTGNTYEQYF	TGTGCCAGCAGCTTAGGGACAGGGAATACCTACGAGCAGTACTTC
-	-	TRBV6-6	TRBJ1-3	CASSSNGHSGNTIYF	TGTGCCAGCAGTTCGAATGGCCACTCTGGAAACACCATATATTTT
-	-	TRBV4-2	TRBJ2-1	CASSQGTQVYNEQFF	TGTGCCAGCAGCCAAGGGACCCAGGTCTACAATGAGCAGTTCTTC
-	few	TRBV29-1	TRBJ2-1	CSVARQPTAYNEQFF	TGCAGCGTCGCACGCCAACCTACCGCCTACAATGAGCAGTTCTTC
TRBD1	-	TRBV5-5	TRBJ1-5	CASSLRGDLAGGRQPQHF	TGTGCCAGCAGCTTGAGAGGGGATTTGGCAGGGGGCAGACAGCCCCAGCATTTT
-	-	TRBV19	TRBJ2-2	CASSIRRMGELFF	TGTGCCAGTAGTATCAGGAGAATGGGGGAGCTGTTTTTT
TRBD1	few	TRBV5-1	TRBJ2-2	CASSLFLGQGFTGELFF	TGCGCCAGCAGCTTGTTCCTGGGACAGGGGTTCACCGGGGAGCTGTTTTTT
-	once	TRBV10-3	TRBJ1-1	CAIRKPQGNCFF	TGTGCCATCAGGAAACCACAGGGTAATTGTTTCTTT
TRBD1	-	TRBV30	TRBJ2-7	CAWMGQGLHWEQYF	TGTGCCTGGATGGGACAGGGGTTGCATTGGGAGCAGTACTTC
TRBD2	-	TRBV5-8	TRBJ2-1	CASSPGTSGLVSYNEQFF	TGTGCCAGCAGTCCCGGGACTAGCGGGTTGGTCTCCTACAATGAGCAGTTCTTC
-	-	TRBV20-1	TRBJ1-1	CSAKLHTEAFF	TGCAGTGCTAAACTTCACACTGAAGCTTTCTTT
TRBD1	-	TRBV7-7	TRBJ2-1	CASSSQGVDEQFF	TGTGCCAGCAGCTCTCAGGGGGTTGATGAGCAGTTCTTC
-	-	TRBV4-1	TRBJ2-3	CASSRQALSTDTQYF	TGCGCCAGCAGCCGCCAGGCCTTGAGCACAGATACGCAGTATTTT
-	-	TRBV11-2	TRBJ2-3	CASSLEISTDTQYF	TGTGCCAGCAGCTTAGAGATTAGCACAGATACGCAGTATTTT
-	-	TRBV7-2	TRBJ2-7	CASSPSLGRPDEQYF	TGTGCCAGCAGCCCTTCCTTAGGACGGCCGGACGAGCAGTACTTC
TRBD1	-	TRBV5-1	TRBJ1-1	CASSFNQGGGNTEAFF	TGCGCCAGCAGCTTCAATCAAGGGGGCGGAAACACTGAAGCTTTCTTT
-	-	TRBV14	TRBJ2-3	CASSQAFARGSTDTQYF	TGTGCCAGCAGCCAAGCCTTTGCGCGGGGTAGTACAGATACGCAGTATTTT
-	-	TRBV4-1	TRBJ1-4	CASSIGQTTNEKLFF	TGCGCCAGCAGCATCGGACAGACAACTAATGAAAAACTGTTTTTT
TRBD1	-	TRBV5-6	TRBJ2-3	CASSWGTGLDTQYF	TGTGCCAGCAGCTGGGGGACAGGGTTGGACACGCAGTATTTT
-	-	TRBV28	TRBJ2-2	CASSLNTPPAGAGELFF	TGTGCCAGCAGCCTAAACACTCCGCCCGCTGGGGCCGGGGAGCTGTTTTTT
-	once	TRBV19	TRBJ2-3	CASSISAVSTDTQYF	TGTGCCAGTAGTATCTCTGCAGTTAGCACAGATACGCAGTATTTT
TRBD1	-	TRBV29-1	TRBJ1-3	CSVDRGASGNTIYF	TGCAGCGTAGACAGGGGGGCCTCTGGAAACACCATATATTTT
TRBD2	few	TRBV5-1	TRBJ2-3	CASSTFVAGSTDTQYF	TGCGCCAGCAGCACGTTCGTAGCGGGGAGCACAGATACGCAGTATTTT
-	-	TRBV5-1	TRBJ2-7	CASSLQGREQYF	TGCGCCAGCAGCTTACAGGGTAGGGAGCAGTACTTC
-	-	TRBV2	TRBJ2-2	CASSVSTGELFF	TGTGCCAGCAGTGTTAGCACCGGGGAGCTGTTTTTT
TRBD1	-	TRBV6-1	TRBJ1-5	CASRGTGGIQPQHF	TGTGCCAGCAGGGGGACAGGGGGCATTCAGCCCCAGCATTTT
-	few	TRBV29-1	TRBJ2-7	CSVEGGNEQYF	TGCAGCGTTGAAGGGGGGAACGAGCAGTACTTC
-	-	TRBV10-3	TRBJ2-3	CAISEGLPTDTQYF	TGTGCCATCAGTGAGGGTCTACCCACAGATACGCAGTATTTT
-	-	TRBV5-4	TRBJ2-4	CASSLDRGDIQYF	TGTGCCAGCAGCTTGGATCGGGGCGACATTCAGTACTTC
-	-	TRBV19	TRBJ1-1	CASSIGVLGKGSEAFF	TGTGCCAGTAGTATCGGTGTGTTAGGGAAGGGTTCTGAAGCTTTCTTT
-	once	TRBV5-8	TRBJ1-2	CASSRKGGTNYGYTF	TGTGCCAGCAGCCGCAAGGGTGGGACTAACTATGGCTACACCTTC
TRBD1	-	TRBV7-2	TRBJ1-2	CASEQGAGGYTF	TGTGCCAGTGAACAGGGGGCAGGAGGCTACACCTTC
TRBD1	-	TRBV11-3	TRBJ2-7	CASSLTGDVGEQYF	TGTGCCAGCAGCTTAACAGGGGATGTGGGCGAGCAGTACTTC
-	-	TRBV10-2	TRBJ1-4	CASSDFGQGWVEKLFF	TGCGCCAGCAGTGACTTCGGGCAGGGCTGGGTAGAAAAACTGTTTTTT
-	once	TRBV5-5	TRBJ1-2	CASSLSRDYGYTF	TGTGCCAGCAGCTTAAGCAGGGACTATGGCTACACCTTC
-	many	TRBV5-1	TRBJ1-1	CASSLASVHTEAFF	TGCGCCAGCAGCTTGGCCTCGGTCCACACTGAAGCTTTCTTT
-	-	TRBV7-3	TRBJ2-7	CASSLGGMGSYEQYF	TGTGCCAGCAGCTTAGGCGGGATGGGCTCCTACGAGCAGTACTTC
-	-	TRBV9	TRBJ2-2	CASSIGIGQSANTGELFF	TGTGCCAGCAGCATCGGGATCGGCCAATCCGCGAACACCGGGGAGCTGTTTTTT
TRBD1	-	TRBV7-2	TRBJ2-7	CASSPRGQGAVYEQYF	TGTGCCAGCAGCCCACGCGGACAGGGGGCGGTTTACGAGCAGTACTTC
TRBD1	-	TRBV25-1	TRBJ2-7	CASSPGTASYEQYF	TGTGCCAGCAGCCCCGGGACAGCCTCCTACGAGCAGTACTTC
-	-	TRBV7-2	TRBJ1-4	CASSIVGPTRGEKLFF	TGTGCCAGCAGCATAGTCGGTCCAACCCGGGGGGAAAAACTGTTTTTT
-	-	TRBV5-1	TRBJ1-1	CASSPGVEAFF	TGCGCCAGCAGCCCCGGGGTGGAAGCTTTCTTT
-	few	TRBV29-1	TRBJ2-3	CSVGPGISTDTQYF	TGCAGCGTTGGTCCAGGGATAAGCACAGATACGCAGTATTTT
-	few	TRBV25-1	TRBJ1-2	CASSEGQGWGYTF	TGTGCCAGCAGTGAAGGGCAGGGTTGGGGCTACACCTTC
TRBD2	few	TRBV7-2	TRBJ2-5	CASSPIGLAGGLETQYF	TGTGCCAGCAGCCCAATCGGACTAGCGGGAGGGCTTGAGACCCAGTACTTC
-	-	TRBV11-3	TRBJ1-2	CASGTGGPFSPRF	TGTGCCAGCGGAACCGGCGGGCCCTTCTCTCCCCGCTTC
-	-	TRBV7-9	TRBJ1-2	CASRYTKGYTF	TGTGCCAGCAGATATACTAAAGGCTACACCTTC
TRBD2	few	TRBV2	TRBJ2-1	CASRPTSGYNEQFF	TGTGCCAGCAGGCCTACTAGCGGTTACAATGAGCAGTTCTTC
-	-	TRBV28	TRBJ1-5	CASQGSNQPQHF	TGTGCCAGTCAGGGCTCCAATCAGCCCCAGCATTTT
-	once	TRBV7-2	TRBJ2-1	CASSLVGASHSYNEQFF	TGTGCCAGCAGCTTAGTCGGAGCATCACACTCCTACAATGAGCAGTTCTTC
TRBD1	few	TRBV11-2	TRBJ2-7	CASSLGLPGQGYEQYF	TGTGCCAGCAGCTTAGGCCTTCCGGGACAGGGCTACGAGCAGTACTTC
-	once	TRBV19	TRBJ2-7	CASSISLPAGFFAYEQYF	TGTGCCAGTAGTATTAGTCTCCCGGCAGGGTTTTTCGCCTACGAGCAGTACTTC
-	-	TRBV5-1	TRBJ2-1	CASSSNRDEQFF	TGCGCCAGCAGCTCAAACCGGGATGAGCAGTTCTTC
-	-	TRBV27	TRBJ1-5	CASSSWGGNQPQHF	TGTGCCAGCAGTTCATGGGGAGGCAATCAGCCCCAGCATTTT
-	-	TRBV19	TRBJ1-5	CASSKGSTSNQPQHF	TGTGCCAGTAGTAAGGGGTCTACTAGCAATCAGCCCCAGCATTTT
-	-	TRBV11-1	TRBJ1-1	CASSPGGTEAFF	TGTGCCAGCAGCCCGGGGGGCACTGAAGCTTTCTTT